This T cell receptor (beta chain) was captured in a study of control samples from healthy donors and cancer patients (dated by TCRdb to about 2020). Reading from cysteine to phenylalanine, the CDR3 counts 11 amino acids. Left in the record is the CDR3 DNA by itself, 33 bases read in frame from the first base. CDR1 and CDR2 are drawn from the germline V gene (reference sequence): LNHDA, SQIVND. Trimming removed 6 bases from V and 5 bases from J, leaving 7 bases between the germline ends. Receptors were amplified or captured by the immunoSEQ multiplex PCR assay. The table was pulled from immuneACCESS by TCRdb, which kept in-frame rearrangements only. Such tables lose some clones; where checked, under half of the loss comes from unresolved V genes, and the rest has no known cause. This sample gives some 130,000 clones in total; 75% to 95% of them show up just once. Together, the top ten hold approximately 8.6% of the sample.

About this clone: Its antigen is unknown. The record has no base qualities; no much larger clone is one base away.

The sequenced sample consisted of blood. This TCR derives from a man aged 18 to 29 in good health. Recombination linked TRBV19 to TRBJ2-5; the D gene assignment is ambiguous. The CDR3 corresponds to CASRGFETQYF. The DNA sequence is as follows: TGTGCCAGTAGGGGTTTTGAGACCCAGTACTTC.